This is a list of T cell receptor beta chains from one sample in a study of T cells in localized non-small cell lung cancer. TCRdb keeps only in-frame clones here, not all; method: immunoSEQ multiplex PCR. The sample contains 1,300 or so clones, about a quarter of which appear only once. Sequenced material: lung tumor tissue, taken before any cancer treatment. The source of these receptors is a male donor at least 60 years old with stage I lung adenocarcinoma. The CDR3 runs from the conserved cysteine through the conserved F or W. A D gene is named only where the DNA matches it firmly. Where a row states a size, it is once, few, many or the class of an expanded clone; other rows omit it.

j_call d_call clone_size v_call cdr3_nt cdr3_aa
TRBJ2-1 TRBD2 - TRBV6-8 TGTGCCAGCAGTTACGCTACCGGGACTAGCGGGGCCCGGACGGTTGAGCAGTTCTTC CASSYATGTSGARTVEQFF
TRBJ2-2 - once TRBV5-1 TGCGCCAGCAGCCAACAGGGCAGCGCGAACACCGGGGAGCTGTTTTTT CASSQQGSANTGELFF
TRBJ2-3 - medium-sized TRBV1 TGCGCCAGCAGCCAAGATAAAAGGAAGGACTTTTCCACAGATACGCAGTATTTT CASSQDKRKDFSTDTQYF
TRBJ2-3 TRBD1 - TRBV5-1 TGCGCCAGCAGCTTGGCCACGATCGGACAGGACACAGATACGCAGTATTTT CASSLATIGQDTDTQYF
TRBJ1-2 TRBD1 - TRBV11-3 TGTGCCAGCAGCCCGGACAGGGGACTTGGCTATGGCTACACCTTC CASSPDRGLGYGYTF
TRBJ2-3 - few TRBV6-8 TGTGCCATCAGTCCCGGGTACTTCGATACGCAGTATTTT CAISPGYFDTQYF
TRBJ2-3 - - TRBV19 TGTGCCAGTAGTACGGGGATTTCTAGCACAGATACGCAGTATTTT CASSTGISSTDTQYF
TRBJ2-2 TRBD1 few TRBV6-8 TGTGCCAGCAGTTATCGACCGACAGGGGGGACCGGGGAGCTGTTTTTT CASSYRPTGGTGELFF
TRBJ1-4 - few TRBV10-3 TGTGCCATCAGTGAGACTGCAACTAATGAAAAACTGTTTTTT CAISETATNEKLFF
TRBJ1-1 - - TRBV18 TGTGCCAGCTCACACTCGGACGGGGAAGCTTTCTTT CASSHSDGEAFF
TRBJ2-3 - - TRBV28 TGTGCCAGCAGTCCCCTTGGGGCAGGGGAGAGCACAGATACGCAGTATTTT CASSPLGAGESTDTQYF